The T cell receptor beta chain under discussion was sequenced for a study of stem cell transplantation in POMP-related autoinflammatory disease. Study background: Before transplant, CD4+ T cells skewed naive and CD8+ proportions were low. Through one year post-transplant, neutrophils and platelets were 100% of graft donor origin.

Using immunoSEQ multiplex PCR, the repertoire was profiled, and TCRdb retains in-frame clones only, with some absent. The data show roughly 8,900 clones, 88% seen once. V was pared by 6 bases and J by 0 bases, with 18 bases between. Looked up from germline, CDR1 is SNHLY and CDR2 is FYNNEI. The CDR3 runs to 16 residues. PRAID combined immunodeficiency and autoinflammation. The sample consisted of CD8+ T cells from PBMCs, taken after stem cell transplantation. The chain recombines TRBV2 with TRBJ2-7, with TRBD1 as a possible D gene (6 bases). The sequence was obtained from a human patient with POMP-related autoinflammation and immune dysregulation (PRAID). The graft donor may have given rise to some T cells. This CDR3 reads CASRSPRDIRSYEQYF. Here the CDR3 DNA reads TGTGCCAGCAGGAGCCCCCGGGACATCCGCTCCTACGAGCAGTACTTC.